The text below deals with one TCR beta chain. Its antigen is as yet unknown. Primers included in the PCR were 60 Vbeta and 13 Jbeta primers. Per the study methods: It was a later analysis that counted 79 million or so unique TCR beta chains, of which some 12 million were shared. The data were produced by immunoSEQ multiplex PCR, yet TCRdb's version contains in-frame clones alone and is incomplete. V and J calls and clone size follow that table, whereas D and trimming were derived from the DNA. This sample has 110,000 to 150,000 clones, with more than 70% found just once. The CDR3 runs 15 residues. V dropped 3 bases and J dropped 1 base, with 12 bases sitting between them. Per germline, CDR1 MGHRA and CDR2 YSYEKL. This sample was included in a study of cytomegalovirus exposure and HLA in healthy donors. Findings and caveats of the study: For most TCR beta V segments, an earlier analysis put the productive rate at about 87% or about 30% of the time. 87-base-pair reads could not separate some V segments, including TRBV6-2 and TRBV6-3.

Regarding donors, all were healthy bone marrow donors. The V and J genes are TRBV4-1 and TRBJ1-2; D possibly corresponds to TRBD1 (6 bases). The sample was PBMCs. The origin of this receptor is a male donor in good health and CMV-seropositive. This CDR3 is CASSHPAQGNYGYTF. The CDR3 DNA follows: TGCGCCAGCAGCCATCCCGCACAGGGTAACTATGGCTACACCTTC.